These 16 T cell receptor beta chains originate from one sample sequenced in a study of blood T cell repertoires in COVID-19. Libraries were prepared by immunoSEQ multiplex PCR; TCRdb keeps only in-frame clonotypes and omits some of them. Of 250,000 to 300,000 clones in the sample, just over 90% were seen once. Sequencing used PBMCs or T cells enriched from blood (not recorded which). The origin of the receptors is a woman between 40 and 55 years old with acute COVID-19.

The V gene is TRBV11-3, the J gene TRBJ2-1; the match to TRBD2 covers 12 bases. The V gene end was trimmed by 5 bases and the J gene end by 3 bases; junction bases not matched to a gene: 2. This CDR3 has 15 amino acids. Germline values: CDR1 SGHNT, CDR2 YENEEA. The CDR3 sequence: CASSKLAGGYNEQFF. Here the CDR3 DNA reads TGTGCCAGCAGCAAACTAGCGGGGGGCTACAATGAGCAGTTCTTC. The variable domain in full, with the rest retrieved from reference TRBV11-3 and TRBJ2-1, is EAGVVQSPRYKIIEKKQPVAFWCNPISGHNTLYWYLQNLGQGPELLIRYENEEAVDDSQLPKDRFSAERLKGVDSTLKIQPAELGDSAVYLCASSKLAGGYNEQFFGPGTRLTVL.

The genes are TRBV4-1 and TRBJ2-3, with 12 bases that match TRBD2. Trimming took 4 bases from V and 5 from J; bases not matched to a gene: 10. The CDR3 runs 17 residues. Germline CDR1 is MGHRA and CDR2 is YSYEKL. This CDR3 is CASSRTPSGGAIDTQYF. The CDR3 DNA reads as TGCGCCAGCAGCCGAACACCTAGCGGGGGGGCGATAGATACGCAGTATTTT.

The rearrangement uses TRBV5-4 and TRBJ2-1; 7 bases match TRBD2. The ends lost 4 bases at V and 7 bases at J; junction bases unmatched: 11. This CDR3 is built from 15 residues. Germline assignment: CDR1 SGHNT and CDR2 YYREEE (reference sequence). CDR3 amino acids: CASSRGLVQTNEQFF. DNA of the CDR3: TGTGCCAGCAGCCGAGGACTAGTCCAGACTAATGAGCAGTTCTTC.

The rearrangement uses TRBV28 and TRBJ2-1, with TRBD2 matching over 12 bases. Germline CDR1 is MDHEN and CDR2 is SYDVKM. The CDR3 totals 17 residues. V shed 4 bases, J shed 0 bases, and the junction held 4 bases outside the gene matches. The CDR3 nucleotides read TGTGCCAGCAGTTCTACTAGCGGGGGGAGCTCCTACAATGAGCAGTTCTTC. Its translation is CASSSTSGGSSYNEQFF.

This clone was seen ten or more times. CDR3 region: CASSQETHRTASYEQYF. Here the CDR3 DNA reads TGTGCCAGCAGCCAAGAAACTCATCGGACAGCCTCCTACGAGCAGTACTTC. V is TRBV4-2 and J is TRBJ2-7; possible D gene TRBD1, 6 bases. The V end was cut by 0 bases, the J end by 0 bases, with 15 bases between. Germline V CDR1 and CDR2: LGHNA, YNFKEQ. This CDR3 is built from 17 residues.

The CDR3 DNA reads as TGCGCCAGCAGGGGAGGACAGGGTTTGGAGACCCAGTACTTC. Translation: CASRGGQGLETQYF. The rearrangement joins TRBV5-1 to TRBJ2-5, with 8 bases fitting TRBD1. Germline V CDR1 and CDR2: SGHRS, YFSETQ. The junction had 8 bases not matched to a gene; V was cut back by 5 bases and J by 5 bases. CDR3 size: 14 residues.

CDR3 in amino acids: CAISGTGAWEAFF. CDR3 DNA: TGTGCCATCAGTGGTACAGGGGCCTGGGAAGCTTTCTTT. This chain connects TRBV10-3 to TRBJ1-1; 7 nucleotides match TRBD1. V was pared by 4 bases and J by 8 bases, with 7 bases of the junction left unmatched. CDR1 ENHRY and CDR2 SYGVKD come from the germline V gene. The CDR3 totals 13 residues.

The chain has TRBV12-3 or TRBV12-4 and TRBJ1-2; D is unresolved. The CDR3 is 13 amino acids. The germline V and J ends were trimmed by 1 base and 2 bases, with 5 bases remaining between them. Written as DNA, the CDR3 is TGTGCCAGCAGTTTAGGGGCAAACTATGGCTACACCTTC. The encoded protein is CASSLGANYGYTF.

The chain links TRBV6-5 to TRBJ2-1; 7 bases are shared with TRBD2. CDR3 length equals 16 residues. The junction had 8 bases not matched to a gene; V was cut back by 2 bases and J by 4 bases. In germline, CDR1 is MNHEY, CDR2 SVGAGI. The CDR3 region is CASSYGRGLTYNEQFF. CDR3 sequence (DNA): TGTGCCAGCAGTTACGGGAGGGGCCTTACTTACAATGAGCAGTTCTTC.

The chain carries TRBV7-2 and TRBJ2-2, with TRBD1 as a possible D gene (6 bases). Germline lookup yields CDR1 SGHTA and CDR2 FQGNSA. The ends were cut back, 3 bases at V and 3 bases at J, with 17 bases in the middle. The CDR3 totals 17 residues. CDR3: CASSFGVTGTHTGELFF. DNA for the CDR3: TGTGCCAGCAGCTTCGGAGTTACAGGGACCCACACCGGGGAGCTGTTTTTT. The full variable domain, in which reference TRBV7-2 and TRBJ2-2 provide the parts outside the CDR3, is GAGVSQSPSNKVTEKGKDVELRCDPISGHTALYWYRQSLGQGLEFLIYFQGNSAPDKSGLPSDRFSAERTGGSVSTLTIQRTQQEDSAVYLCASSFGVTGTHTGELFFGEGSRLTVL.

This chain links TRBV28 with TRBJ2-6, with 11 bases aligning to TRBD1. Germline CDR1 MDHEN, CDR2 SYDVKM. The CDR3 has 20 amino acids. Trimming at V came to 4 bases and at J to 4 bases, leaving 15 bases not matched to a gene. In DNA, the CDR3 is TGTGCCAGCAGTTCCTGGGACAGGGGGGACTCTGGGGCCGGGGCCAACGTCCTGACTTTC. Protein product: CASSSWDRGDSGAGANVLTF.

V is TRBV12-2 and J is TRBJ2-7; the D segment call TRBD2 is taken from the table without a DNA check. TRBV12-2 is a known pseudogene. This CDR3 spans 16 amino acids. The CDR3, as DNA: TGTGCAAGAAATGGTGAGCGGGGGCCGAGCTCCTACGAGCAGTACTTC. Residues: CARNGERGPSSYEQYF.

This chain links TRBV12-3 or TRBV12-4 with TRBJ1-1; no reliable D call. V lost 7 bases and J lost 6, with 15 bases in between. This CDR3 comprises 13 residues. CDR3 in DNA: TGTGCCAGCACCTTGAGTGAGAGCGCTGAAGCTTTCTTT. It is translated as CASTLSESAEAFF.

This clone was observed once. V and J are TRBV5-1 and TRBJ2-5; the match to TRBD1 covers 8 bases. V was clipped by 4 bases and J by 2 bases; unmatched bases: 10. CDR1 is SGHRS and CDR2 is YFSETQ in the germline V gene. The CDR3 is 16 amino acids. DNA of the CDR3: TGCGCCAGCAGCACCGCCTTTAGGACAGGGCAAGAGACCCAGTACTTC. Amino acid sequence: CASSTAFRTGQETQYF.

The V call is TRBV24-1, the J call TRBJ2-3; maybe TRBD2 (6 bases). Germline assignment: CDR1 KGHDR and CDR2 SFDVKD. CDR3 length: 13 residues. V gave up 5 bases and J gave up 6 bases, with 11 bases separating them. The CDR3: CATSVGGIDTQYF. CDR3 nucleotides: TGTGCCACCAGTGTGGGCGGGATCGATACGCAGTATTTT.

The V gene is TRBV7-9, the J gene TRBJ2-5, with unresolved D. CDR3 length: 13 residues. Germline CDR1 SEHNR, CDR2 FQNEAQ (reference sequence). Trimming removed 5 bases at V and 0 bases at J, with 7 bases between. CDR3 coding DNA: TGTGCCAGCAGCGCCCAGAACCAAGAGACCCAGTACTTC. Translation gives CASSAQNQETQYF.